This entry lists 18 T cell receptor beta chains sequenced from one sample in a study of spatial heterogeneity in lung cancer. Each CDR3 protein gets one entry after TCRdb re-called the 5' RACE reads with MiXCR. The sample comprises approximately 10,000 distinct CDR3 sequences, around a quarter of which are singletons, and about 4% rests with the top ten. Time point reported: blood at routine non-recurrence follow-up after resection. The sequences come from PBMCs, collected at follow-up. These TCRs come from a female donor with early-stage non-small cell lung cancer.

This clonotype was observed a handful of times. This chain links TRBV6-2 or TRBV6-3 with TRBJ2-1; weak D call: TRBD2 (6 bases). The CDR3 sequence is 13 residues long. Germline CDR1 MNHEY, CDR2 SVGEGT. V shed 6 bases and J shed 1 base, with 7 bases lying between them. The CDR3: CASSLASYNEQFF. The CDR3, as DNA: TGTGCCAGCAGCCTAGCGTCCTACAATGAGCAGTTCTTC.

The J gene is TRBJ1-2, the V gene TRBV9; 9 bases are a match to TRBD1. V shed 0 bases and J 2 bases; nucleotides not matched to a gene: 5. The CDR3 runs to 16 residues. The V gene's germline CDR1 is SGDLS and CDR2 YYNGEE. The chain's CDR3 is CASSVEGQGVNYGYTF. For the CDR3, the DNA is TGTGCCAGCAGCGTAGAGGGACAGGGAGTAAACTATGGCTACACCTTC.

This clonotype was recorded a few times. This chain connects TRBV7-2 to TRBJ2-5; 9 positions agree with TRBD1. The length of the CDR3 is 16 residues. CDR1 SGHTA and CDR2 FQGNSA come from the germline V gene. Losses at the gene ends were 5 bases for V and 3 bases for J; bases not matched to a gene: 10. The CDR3 spells CASSPVDRGAEETQYF. CDR3 nucleotides: TGTGCCAGCAGCCCGGTGGACAGGGGCGCGGAAGAGACCCAGTACTTC.

The rearrangement uses TRBV19 and TRBJ2-6, with a tentative D call TRBD2 (5 bases). The germline CDR1 and CDR2 sequences are LNHDA and SQIVND (reference sequence). The germline V and J ends were trimmed by 3 bases and 4 bases, with 10 bases remaining between them. This CDR3 contains 15 residues. CDR3 DNA: TGTGCCAGTAGTATTCCCCCGGGGGGGGCCAACGTCCTGACTTTC. Residues: CASSIPPGGANVLTF.

A few counts support this clonotype. The chain couples TRBV24-1 to TRBJ2-1; 8 bases are shared with TRBD2. The CDR3 loop spans 16 amino acids. Germline V gives CDR1 KGHDR, CDR2 SFDVKD. V gave up 4 bases and J gave up 9 bases; unmatched junction bases: 13. CDR3 DNA: TGTGCCACCAGTGACCCCGGGACTAGATTCCCTCTTGAGCAGTTCTTC. Translating it yields CATSDPGTRFPLEQFF.

J is TRBJ2-1 and V is TRBV15, with D unresolved. Per germline, CDR1 LNHNV and CDR2 YYDKDF (reference sequence). With 0 bases removed from V and 7 bases from J, the gap between germline ends came to 10 bases. The CDR3 sequence is 14 residues long. The CDR3 coding sequence is TGTGCCACCAGCAGAGAATACATCGGGAATGAGCAGTTCTTC. It is translated as CATSREYIGNEQFF.

This clonotype ranks as medium-sized. The V gene is TRBV12-3 or TRBV12-4, the J gene TRBJ2-7; tentatively, D is TRBD2 (5 bases). This CDR3 has 15 residues. V lost 5 bases to trimming and J lost 0 bases, with 14 bases between them. The CDR3 bases are TGTGCCAGCAGTCCACGTCGGGGATCCTCCTACGAGCAGTACTTC. Translation: CASSPRRGSSYEQYF.

CDR3 amino acids: CSVEKGLAGDTQYF. The CDR3 DNA sequence: TGCAGCGTGGAGAAGGGACTAGCAGGAGATACGCAGTATTTT. V and J are TRBV29-1 and TRBJ2-3, with 9 bases aligning to TRBD2. The CDR3 loop spans 14 amino acids. Germline V gene sequence: CDR1 SQVTM, CDR2 ANQGSEA. The V segment lost 6 bases and the J segment 5 bases; nucleotides outside the gene matches: 9.

In regard to this clonotype: Sequence at one end of the junction differs from germline and may be a read error. The V call is TRBV5-1, the J call TRBJ2-2; D remains ambiguous. This CDR3 region has 13 residues. Germline V gives CDR1 SGHRS, CDR2 YFSETQ. CDR3 bases: TGTGCCAGCAGTGGCGGAGACGCCGGGGAGCTGTTTTTT. Its protein is CASSGGDAGELFF.

This rearrangement joins TRBV10-2 to TRBJ1-2; no clear D gene. Trimming cost V 3 bases and J 13 bases, with 15 bases left between them. CDR3 length: 12 residues. The germline CDR1 and CDR2 sequences are WSHSY and SAAADI. CDR3 protein: CASSEVPDNCTF. DNA of the CDR3: TGCGCCAGCAGTGAAGTGCCAGATAACTGCACCTTC.

The rearrangement links TRBV4-3 to TRBJ2-3, with 8 bases identical to TRBD1. CDR3 length equals 14 residues. The V and J ends lost 0 bases and 7 bases, in that order; junction bases with no gene match: 3. Germline V gene data show CDR1 as LGHNA and CDR2 as YSLEER. CDR3 in DNA: TGCGCCAGCAGCCAAGAGACAGGGGCTTATACGCAGTATTTT. Translation gives CASSQETGAYTQYF.

This clonotype was observed a few times. The chain joins TRBV5-1 to TRBJ2-7, with 7 bases identical to TRBD2. Germline CDR1 and CDR2: SGHRS and YFSETQ. Germline trimming cut 4 bases from V and 5 bases from J; bases unmatched to any gene: 12. The CDR3 is 15 residues long. CDR3 loop: CASSPYPGLSDEQYF. The CDR3 DNA reads as TGCGCCAGCAGCCCGTATCCGGGACTAAGCGACGAGCAGTACTTC.

V usage is TRBV29-1 and J usage is TRBJ1-2, with a weak D call TRBD1 (6 bases). This CDR3 is built from 12 residues. Trimming took 7 bases from V and 3 from J, leaving 12 bases between them. Germline lookup yields CDR1 SQVTM and CDR2 ANQGSEA. In nucleotides, the CDR3 is TGCAGCGCAGGGGAAGTGGACTATGGCTACACCTTC. It yields the protein CSAGEVDYGYTF. Based on the CDR3 plus reference TRBV29-1 and TRBJ1-2, the full variable domain is SAVISQKPSRDICQRGTSLTIQCQVDSQVTMMFWYRQQPGQSLTLIATANQGSEATYESGFVIDKFPISRPNLTFSTLTVSNMSPEDSSIYLCSAGEVDYGYTFGSGTRLTVV.

The chain joins TRBV3-1 to TRBJ2-1; D gene uncertain. Per the germline V gene, CDR1 is LGHDT and CDR2 is YNNKEL (reference sequence). V was shortened by 5 bases and J by 5 bases, with 7 bases between the two germline ends. The CDR3 is made up of 12 amino acids. CDR3 sequence reads: CASSGRDNEQFF. The CDR3 DNA follows: TGTGCCAGCAGCGGACGTGACAATGAGCAGTTCTTC.

There are a few counts of this clonotype. The chain combines TRBV4-1 with TRBJ1-2; D gene uncertain. Germline CDR1 MGHRA, CDR2 YSYEKL. V shed 1 base and J shed 7 bases, with 22 bases lying between them. CDR3 size: 17 residues. The chain's CDR3 is CASSQAPNRQGYGGYTF. As DNA, the CDR3 is TGCGCCAGCAGCCAAGCCCCCAACCGGCAAGGGTATGGTGGCTACACCTTC.

This clonotype was observed a few times. V and J are TRBV7-8 and TRBJ2-7, with D maybe TRBD2 (6 bases). Germline loops: CDR1 SGHVS, CDR2 FQNEAQ. The CDR3 covers 14 residues. Trimming cost V 1 base and J 4 bases, with 11 bases left between them. For the CDR3, the DNA is TGTGCCAGCAGCTTAGGGAGGGGTTTGTACGAGCAGTACTTC. This translates into CASSLGRGLYEQYF.

By share, this clonotype ranks as medium-sized. The genes are TRBV24-1 and TRBJ2-5; no reliable D call. The CDR3 is made up of 19 amino acids. The germline V gene encodes CDR1 KGHDR and CDR2 SFDVKD. Trimming pared 4 bases from V and 3 bases from J, leaving 26 bases between. In nucleotides, the CDR3 is TGTGCCACCAGTGACCCAATTACCGGTCACGGGTCTTCTAAAGAGACCCAGTACTTC. Its protein is CATSDPITGHGSSKETQYF.

This clonotype has only one observation. The chain links TRBV12-3 or TRBV12-4 to TRBJ2-1; D remains unclear. The CDR3 is 14 amino acids. V was pared by 3 bases and J by 6 bases, with 12 bases between. CDR3 bases: TGTGCCAGCAGTTTTGCTCAGCTCCGCAATGAGCAGTTCTTC. It yields the protein CASSFAQLRNEQFF.